This TCR beta chain was observed in a study of T cell repertoires in aging, cancer and after chemotherapy. General observations from the study: Immunological memory after chemotherapy cannot be judged from the repertoire data.

The template was genomic DNA from peripheral blood, not RNA. V was clipped by 3 bases and J by 4 bases, with 12 bases between them. CDR1 and CDR2 (germline): KGHSH, LQKENI. The CDR3 is 15 residues long. TRB rearrangements spanning V, D and J were amplified using mixed TRB-A/B primers. TCRdb independently ran MiXCR on the multiplex PCR reads; one entry per CDR3 protein. This table has more than 6,500 distinct CDR3 sequences, 32% appearing once. Concerning this clonotype itself: Antigen unknown.

This clonotype was sampled from a human donor in good health. Sequenced: blood. This chain links TRBV18 with TRBJ2-2, with D perhaps matching TRBD1 (5 bases). The CDR3 sequence: CASSPRVGVTGELFF. CDR3 sequence (DNA): TGTGCCAGCTCACCCCGGGTAGGGGTCACCGGGGAGCTGTTTTTT.